Following are 16 T cell receptor beta chains from one sample sequenced in a study of T cells in Graves' hyperthyroidism and ophthalmopathy. Template material for amplifying TCR beta CDR3 regions consisted of RNA transcripts. Using the HTBI primer set, a first-round RT-PCR was run on the TCR CDR3. MiXCR, applied by TCRdb to the multiplex PCR reads, yields one record per CDR3 protein. The sample has 300,000 to 450,000 distinct CDR3 sequences, approximately 14% seen once. Sequenced input: blood. All receptors come from a young woman with Graves' hyperthyroidism that later progressed to Graves' ophthalmopathy.

This clonotype was detected ten times or more. The V gene is TRBV6-2 or TRBV6-3, the J gene TRBJ2-7; 10 nucleotides agree with TRBD1. CDR1 and CDR2 (germline): MNHEY, SVGEGT. V lost 6 bases to trimming and J lost 2 bases; unmatched junction nucleotides: 4. This CDR3 region has 14 residues. CDR3 nucleotides: TGTGCCAGCAGACCAGGACAGGGGGCCTACGAGCAGTACTTC. This translates into CASRPGQGAYEQYF.

The chain is built from TRBV28 and TRBJ1-1; 9 nucleotides align to TRBD1. V was clipped by 6 bases and J by 5 bases; unmatched bases: 13. The CDR3 is made up of 16 amino acids. In germline, CDR1 is MDHEN, CDR2 SYDVKM. The CDR3 nucleotides read TGTGCCAGCAGCCGTACCCTGACAGGGGGTGATACTGAAGCTTTCTTT. It encodes CASSRTLTGGDTEAFF.

This clonotype was detected ten times or more. The gene calls are TRBV28 and TRBJ1-4; D is unresolved. There are 15 residues in the CDR3. Trimming took off 3 bases at V and 0 bases at J, with 8 bases between the two ends. Germline CDR1 is MDHEN and CDR2 is SYDVKM. The CDR3 is CASSLGVATNEKLFF. CDR3 in DNA: TGTGCCAGCAGTTTGGGAGTTGCAACTAATGAAAAACTGTTTTTT.

This clonotype was seen a few times. The rearrangement joins TRBV20-1 to TRBJ2-2, with 10 bases identical to TRBD2. CDR3 size: 17 residues. V lost 3 bases, J lost 4 bases, and 11 bases stayed unmatched. The germline CDR1 and CDR2 sequences are DFQATT and SNEGSKA (reference sequence). The CDR3 coding sequence is TGCAGTGCTAGTTTGGGGGGGACTAGCGATATCACCGGGGAGCTGTTTTTT. Translating it yields CSASLGGTSDITGELFF.

In regard to this clonotype: A read error may be the cause here, since a much bigger clone is one base away. As the CDR3 is not closed by the conserved phenylalanine or tryptophan, this likely results from a read error. This chain joins TRBV6-2 or TRBV6-3 and TRBJ2-5; D possibly uses TRBD1 or TRBD2 (5 bases each). The CDR3 consists of 16 residues. Germline CDR1 reads MNHEY; CDR2 reads SVGEGT. The ends were cut back, 6 bases at V and 5 bases at J, with 22 bases in the middle. The CDR3 region has the DNA TGTGCCAGCAGCTCCGGGGACGGACACCCGCCCGAGACCCAGTACTCC. Protein: CASSSGDGHPPETQYS.

The chain has TRBV9 and TRBJ2-3; 13 bases map to TRBD2. Germline V gene sequence: CDR1 SGDLS, CDR2 YYNGEE. After removal of 4 bases from V and 5 bases from J, the junction contained 7 bases not matched to a gene. The CDR3 has 16 amino acids. CDR3 amino acids: CASSPGLAGLGDTQYF. Written as DNA, the CDR3 is TGTGCCAGCAGCCCGGGACTAGCGGGATTAGGAGATACGCAGTATTTT. Full variable domain (outside the CDR3, taken from reference TRBV9 and TRBJ2-3): DSGVTQTPKHLITATGQRVTLRCSPRSGDLSVYWYQQSLDQGLQFLIQYYNGEERAKGNILERFSAQQFPDLHSELNLSSLELGDSALYFCASSPGLAGLGDTQYFGPGTRLTVL.

This clonotype turned up a few times. The J gene is TRBJ2-1, the V gene TRBV7-9; D may be TRBD1 (5 bases). This CDR3 has 16 residues. Germline loops: CDR1 SEHNR, CDR2 FQNEAQ (reference sequence). The V and J ends lost 5 bases and 4 bases respectively, with 18 bases between them. The CDR3 DNA reads as TGTGCCAGCAGCCCCTTACAGGCCATTCATTACAATGAGCAGTTCTTC. Protein: CASSPLQAIHYNEQFF.

V gene TRBV6-2 or TRBV6-3 combines with J gene TRBJ2-1, with D possibly matching TRBD1 (6 bases). The length of the CDR3 is 15 residues. The V and J ends lost 2 bases and 0 bases respectively, with 8 bases between them. The germline V gene encodes CDR1 MNHEY and CDR2 SVGEGT. The CDR3 region is CASSYPDSSYNEQFF. The CDR3 DNA sequence: TGTGCCAGCAGTTACCCGGACAGCTCCTACAATGAGCAGTTCTTC.

At least ten counts were recorded for this clonotype. The rearrangement links TRBV6-1 to TRBJ1-1, with D possibly TRBD1 on 6 matching bases. The CDR3 consists of 14 residues. CDR1 MNHNS and CDR2 SASEGT come from the germline V gene. The germline V and J ends were trimmed by 9 bases and 1 base, with 15 bases remaining between them. The CDR3 nucleotides are TGTGCCAGACCCCTGGGACATAAGAACACTGAAGCTTTCTTT. Its translation is CARPLGHKNTEAFF.

At least ten counts were recorded for this clonotype. The rearrangement uses TRBV28 and TRBJ1-1; 10 bases line up with TRBD1. CDR1 and CDR2 (germline): MDHEN, SYDVKM. V shed 5 bases, J shed 10 bases, and the junction held 7 bases outside the gene matches. The CDR3 runs to 13 residues. In DNA, the CDR3 is TGTGCCAGCAGTCGCCGGGACAGGGGTACAGCTTTCTTT. Translated, it gives CASSRRDRGTAFF.

This clonotype was observed many times. The chain is built from TRBV20-1 and TRBJ2-5; D unclear. The germline V and J ends were trimmed by 0 bases and 1 base, with 6 bases remaining between them. The CDR3 runs to 13 residues. Per the germline V gene, CDR1 is DFQATT and CDR2 is SNEGSKA (reference sequence). The CDR3 protein is CSARDWSQETQYF. The CDR3 DNA is TGCAGTGCTAGAGATTGGAGCCAAGAGACCCAGTACTTC.

The sample holds many counts of this clonotype. The chain uses TRBV6-1 and TRBJ1-1, with D perhaps TRBD1 (5 bases). V shed 6 bases and J shed 7 bases, with 12 bases lying between them. The CDR3 contains 12 residues. Germline assignment: CDR1 MNHNS and CDR2 SASEGT. The CDR3 loop is CASRLSTVEAFF. CDR3 nucleotides: TGTGCCAGCAGACTATCGACAGTTGAAGCTTTCTTT.

This clonotype came up a few times. The V gene is TRBV4-3, the J gene TRBJ1-5; TRBD1 is a possible D gene (5 bases). The CDR3 spans 17 residues. V shed 1 base and J shed 4 bases, with 17 bases lying between them. CDR1 LGHNA and CDR2 YSLEER come from the germline V gene. The CDR3 DNA reads TGCGCCAGCAGCCAAGCCCCCTTCGTGGGGCCAAATCAGCCCCAGCATTTT. This codes for CASSQAPFVGPNQPQHF.

CDR3 region: CATSDAGTGSGNEQFF. Here the CDR3 DNA reads TGTGCCACCAGTGATGCAGGGACAGGGTCCGGCAATGAGCAGTTCTTC. The chain carries TRBV24-1 and TRBJ2-1, with TRBD1 matching over 9 bases. Germline V gene lookup returns CDR1 KGHDR and CDR2 SFDVKD. V shed 3 bases, J shed 6 bases, and the junction held 8 bases outside the gene matches. The CDR3 sequence is 16 residues long.

This clonotype was seen a handful of times. V usage is TRBV27 and J usage is TRBJ2-2; 9 bases line up with TRBD1. V lost 5 bases, J lost 2 bases, and 6 bases stayed unmatched. Germline V gene data show CDR1 as MNHEY and CDR2 as SMNVEV (reference sequence). The CDR3 runs 16 residues. The CDR3 loop is CASSTDRGSNTGELFF. CDR3 bases: TGTGCCAGCAGTACTGACAGGGGGTCTAACACCGGGGAGCTGTTTTTT.

This clonotype was detected many times. The junction does not match germline at one end; this may be a read error. This sequence joins TRBV7-9 and TRBJ2-5, with TRBD1 matching over 8 bases. The CDR3 spans 14 residues. Germline CDR1 SEHNR, CDR2 FQNEAQ (reference sequence). The CDR3: CASTLRQGTETQYF. The CDR3 DNA reads TGTGCCAGCACCTTACGACAGGGGACGGAGACCCAGTACTTC.